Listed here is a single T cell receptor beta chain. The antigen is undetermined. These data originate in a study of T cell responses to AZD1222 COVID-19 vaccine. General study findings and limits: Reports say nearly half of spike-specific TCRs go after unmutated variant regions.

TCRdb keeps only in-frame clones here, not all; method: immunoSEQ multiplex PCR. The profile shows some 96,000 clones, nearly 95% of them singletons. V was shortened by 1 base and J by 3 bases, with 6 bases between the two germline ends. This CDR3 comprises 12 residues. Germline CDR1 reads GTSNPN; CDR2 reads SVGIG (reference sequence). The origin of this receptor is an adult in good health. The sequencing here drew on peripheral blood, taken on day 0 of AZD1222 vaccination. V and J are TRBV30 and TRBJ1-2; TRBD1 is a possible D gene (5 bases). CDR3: CAWSEGHYGYTF. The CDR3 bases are TGTGCCTGGAGTGAGGGACACTATGGCTACACCTTC.